The rows below give T cell receptor beta chains drawn from one sample of a study of T cells after yellow fever vaccination. TCRdb re-analysed the 5' RACE reads in MiXCR, keeping a single row per CDR3 protein. This sample has about 350,000 distinct CDR3 sequences; approximately 12% occur once, and the top ten carry 2.5% to 4%. This sample comprised CD4+ T cells sorted from PBMCs, obtained 15 days after the yellow fever booster vaccination. These receptors came from a young man who received the YFV17D yellow fever vaccine. Each CDR3 is given with its conserved first and last residue. A D gene is named only where the DNA matches it firmly. Clone size is shown for a subset of rows, as once, few, many or a class of expanded clone.

V	J	D	size	DNA	CDR3
TRBV2	TRBJ2-1	TRBD2	few	TGTGCCGGGACTAGCGGAGTCTACAATGAGCAGTTCTTC	CAGTSGVYNEQFF
TRBV5-1	TRBJ2-1	TRBD2	few	TGCGCCAGCAGCTTTACGGGGGGGCCTAATGAGCAGTTCTTC	CASSFTGGPNEQFF
TRBV20-1	TRBJ2-3	.	few	TGCAGTCTTTCTATAGCGAGTCAGGGTACGCAGTATTTT	CSLSIASQGTQYF
TRBV5-5	TRBJ1-5	.	.	TGTGCCAGCAGCTTGGTTTGGAGCAATCAGCCCCAGCATTTT	CASSLVWSNQPQHF
TRBV7-2	TRBJ2-4	.	many	TGTGCCAGCAGCTTCCGGGGTGAAAACATTCAGTACTTC	CASSFRGENIQYF
TRBV10-3	TRBJ2-1	.	.	TGTGCCATCGTTAAGGGGAGGACCTACAATGAGCAGTTCTTC	CAIVKGRTYNEQFF
TRBV10-3	TRBJ1-6	.	few	TGTGCCATCAGTGGGGCAGAGGCAAGCTCCTATAATTCACCCCTCCACTTT	CAISGAEASSYNSPLHF
TRBV24-1	TRBJ2-2	.	.	TGTGCCACCAGTGACCCAAGGGTCGCGAACACCGGGGAGCTGTTTTTT	CATSDPRVANTGELFF
TRBV7-3	TRBJ2-2	.	few	TGTGCCAGCAGCTCACGGGGGACGGGATCCGGGGAGCTGTTTTTT	CASSSRGTGSGELFF
TRBV20-1	TRBJ1-5	TRBD1	few	TGCAGTGCCAGACAGGGGGTATGGGATCAGCCCCAGCATTTT	CSARQGVWDQPQHF
TRBV2	TRBJ2-3	.	.	TGTGCCAGCAGTATAACTACAGGGACAGATACGCAGTATTTT	CASSITTGTDTQYF
TRBV7-9	TRBJ1-3	TRBD1	.	TGTGCCAGCAGCTTCACAGGGGGAAACGGAAACACCATATATTTT	CASSFTGGNGNTIYF
TRBV4-2	TRBJ2-1	.	.	TGTGCCAGCAGCCAAGAATTACAGATCTACAATGAGCAGTTCTTC	CASSQELQIYNEQFF
TRBV20-1	TRBJ2-5	TRBD2	few	TGCAGTGCTCCCGGGACTAGGGGTCAGGGAGAGACCCAGTACTTC	CSAPGTRGQGETQYF
TRBV7-2	TRBJ2-5	.	few	TGTGCCAGCAGCTTCCGCAGGGGCCAAGAGACCCAGTACTTC	CASSFRRGQETQYF
TRBV19	TRBJ1-2	TRBD1	few	TGTGCCAGTAGTATACTCGGACAGGGATGGACCTTC	CASSILGQGWTF
TRBV5-4	TRBJ2-3	.	.	TGTGCCAGCAGCTCTCGTTTGGCGGGGCATGGAGATACGCAGTATTTT	CASSSRLAGHGDTQYF
TRBV10-2	TRBJ2-2	.	few	TGCGCCAGCAGGCTACGGGAAAGCACCGGGGAGCTGTTTTTT	CASRLRESTGELFF
TRBV7-2	TRBJ2-2	.	many	TGTGCCAGCAGCCGGGAGTGGTCGAACACCGGGGAGCTGTTTTTT	CASSREWSNTGELFF
TRBV10-2	TRBJ2-1	TRBD2	few	TGCGCCAGCAGTGGGACTAGTATCGATGAGCAGTTCTTC	CASSGTSIDEQFF
TRBV6-6	TRBJ1-3	.	few	TGTGCCAGCAGGCCTAGCGGACAGCCTGGAAACACCATATATTTT	CASRPSGQPGNTIYF
TRBV7-8	TRBJ2-3	.	.	TGTGCCAGCAGCTCGTTTGGGACCACAGATACGCAGTATTTT	CASSSFGTTDTQYF
TRBV3-1	TRBJ2-5	TRBD2	few	TGTGCCAGCAGCCCGGGCGGGGGAGGTATGGAGACCCAGTACTTC	CASSPGGGGMETQYF
TRBV5-6	TRBJ1-2	.	.	TGTGCCAGCAGCGGTGAGGGCAGGAATGTCGGCTACACCTTC	CASSGEGRNVGYTF
TRBV6-4	TRBJ1-1	.	few	TGTGCCAGCAGCCTGCAACTGGACACTGAAGCTTTCTTT	CASSLQLDTEAFF
TRBV6-2/TRBV6-3	TRBJ1-2	.	.	TGTGCCAGCAGTTACCCCTGGTACAGAACTAACTATGGCTACACCTTC	CASSYPWYRTNYGYTF
TRBV20-1	TRBJ1-6	.	few	TGCAGTGGCTTAGCGAGCTCCTATAATTCACCCCTCCACTTT	CSGLASSYNSPLHF
TRBV20-1	TRBJ2-3	.	few	TGCAGTGCAAGAGGCGAGTCTCCCCTCAATACGCAGTATTTT	CSARGESPLNTQYF
TRBV5-1	TRBJ1-3	.	.	TGCGCCAGCAGCTTGCTTGCTGGAAACACCATATATTTT	CASSLLAGNTIYF
TRBV29-1	TRBJ1-2	.	many	TGCAGCGCCCTCTTGGGTGGTGGCTACACCTTC	CSALLGGGYTF
TRBV12-3/TRBV12-4	TRBJ2-4	.	.	TGTGCCAGCAGTAAGAACGGGGGCTTGGACATTCAGTACTTC	CASSKNGGLDIQYF
TRBV6-1	TRBJ2-5	TRBD2	few	TGTGCCAGCAGTGAGGGGGCTAGCGGGGCCGGGGAGACCCAGTACTTC	CASSEGASGAGETQYF
TRBV9	TRBJ2-7	.	.	TGTGCCAGCAGCGTAGATTTCAGGGTCCAGTACTTC	CASSVDFRVQYF
TRBV27	TRBJ1-6	.	many	TGTGCCAGCCGTCGGGCAGGCCTCAATTCACCCCTCCACTTT	CASRRAGLNSPLHF
TRBV4-1	TRBJ1-1	.	few	TGCGCCAGCAGCCACCCGAGGACAATGAACACTGAAGCTTTCTTT	CASSHPRTMNTEAFF
TRBV10-3	TRBJ1-1	.	.	TGTGCCATCAGTCCGGGGACCACTGAAGCTTTCTTT	CAISPGTTEAFF
TRBV20-1	TRBJ2-5	.	.	TGCAGTGCTAGAGGAATTGGAACGGAGACCCAGTACTTC	CSARGIGTETQYF
TRBV5-1	TRBJ2-5	.	few	TGCGCCAGCAGCTTGGGGGGGTCGAGTCGCCCGGCCCAAGAGACCCAGTACTTC	CASSLGGSSRPAQETQYF
TRBV12-3/TRBV12-4	TRBJ2-7	.	.	TGTGCCAGCAGTTTAAACCCACAGGGCTCGAGTGAGCAGTACTTC	CASSLNPQGSSEQYF
TRBV7-6	TRBJ2-2	.	few	TGTGCCAGCAGCTCTGGCTTTCTCACCGGGGAGCTGTTTTTT	CASSSGFLTGELFF
TRBV6-6	TRBJ1-2	.	few	TGTGCCAGCAGCCTTGGAGACAGCCTCTATGGCTACACCTTC	CASSLGDSLYGYTF
TRBV3-1	TRBJ1-2	.	.	TGTGCCAGCAGTCCAAGATCCGGGGTATCGGATGGCTACACCTTC	CASSPRSGVSDGYTF
TRBV7-3	TRBJ1-1	.	few	TGTGCCAGCAGCTTAACGTCCAGGGACACTGAAGCTTTCTTT	CASSLTSRDTEAFF
TRBV5-1	TRBJ1-1	TRBD1	.	TGCGCCAGCAGCACGGGACAGCGCATGAACACTGAAGCTTTCTTT	CASSTGQRMNTEAFF
TRBV7-2	TRBJ2-6	TRBD1	.	TGTGCCAGCAGCTTAGCGGCGGGACAGGGTCTCGTCCTGACTTTC	CASSLAAGQGLVLTF
TRBV2	TRBJ1-2	.	.	TGTGCCAGCAGTGAATGGGAAGAAGCTGGCTACACCTTC	CASSEWEEAGYTF
TRBV4-3	TRBJ2-2	TRBD2	few	TGCGCCAGCAGTCCAAGGGGGACTAGCGGCCGGGAGCTGTTTTTT	CASSPRGTSGRELFF
TRBV12-3/TRBV12-4	TRBJ2-1	.	.	TGTGCCAGCCAACAGGGATACAATGAGCAGTTCTTC	CASQQGYNEQFF
TRBV5-1	TRBJ2-3	TRBD2	few	TGCGCCAGCAGCCCGGAGGGGCTAGCGGGGGGGCGCAATACGCAGTATTTT	CASSPEGLAGGRNTQYF
TRBV29-1	TRBJ2-3	.	many	TGCAGCGTTAACGTGGGGAGCACAGATACGCAGTATTTT	CSVNVGSTDTQYF
TRBV6-5	TRBJ1-6	.	few	TGTGCCAGCAGTTTGAAGTGGGGCCTCGACTCACCCCTCCACTTT	CASSLKWGLDSPLHF
TRBV2	TRBJ2-3	TRBD2	few	TGTGCCAGTTTGACTAGCGGGGGAACAGATACGCAGTATTTT	CASLTSGGTDTQYF
TRBV5-4	TRBJ2-2	TRBD2	.	TGTGCCAGCAGCTTGGGAGGGACTAGTCACACCGGGGAGCTGTTTTTT	CASSLGGTSHTGELFF
TRBV7-2	TRBJ2-2	TRBD2	few	TGTGCCAGCAGCCCGACTAGCGGGGGGGAAACCGGGGAGCTGTTTTTT	CASSPTSGGETGELFF
TRBV23-1	TRBJ2-3	.	few	TGCGCCAGCAGATATTCCGGGACGCCCGCAGATACGCAGTATTTT	CASRYSGTPADTQYF